Each of the 25 T cell receptor beta chains below was sequenced from the same sample in a study of blood T cell repertoires in COVID-19. Repertoires were generated with immunoSEQ multiplex PCR, while TCRdb's copy carries only in-frame clones and drops some. The sample shows about 190,000 clones, approximately 79% of them seen only once. The sequencing sample was made of peripheral blood. The receptors come from a man aged 60-69 years with active or convalescent COVID-19.

The genes are TRBV28 and TRBJ2-7; 8 bases map to TRBD1. The length of the CDR3 is 15 residues. The trim removed 5 bases at V and 8 bases at J, leaving 14 bases unmatched. Germline-derived CDR1 and CDR2 are MDHEN and SYDVKM. The CDR3 DNA is TGTGCCAGCAGTCCTATGACAGGGGCAGATCACCAGCAGTACTTC. Protein: CASSPMTGADHQQYF.

The chain links TRBV19 to TRBJ1-3; tentative D call: TRBD1 (6 bases). The V gene's germline CDR1 is LNHDA and CDR2 SQIVND (reference sequence). The germline V and J ends were trimmed by 6 bases and 2 bases, with 8 bases remaining between them. This CDR3 has 13 amino acids. Written as DNA, the CDR3 is TGTGCCAGTAGCAGGGGAACTGGAAACACCATATATTTT. Translated, it gives CASSRGTGNTIYF.

A single count supports this clone. The chain joins TRBV30 to TRBJ2-5, with 7 bases aligning to TRBD2. This CDR3 is 15 amino acids long. Unmatched junction bases numbered 5, after V lost 0 bases and J lost 1 base. Germline V gene data show CDR1 as GTSNPN and CDR2 as SVGIG (reference sequence). CDR3 DNA sequence: TGTGCCTGGAGTGTAGGGCTAGCGGTCCAAGAGACCCAGTACTTC. This gives the protein CAWSVGLAVQETQYF.

V and J are TRBV18 and TRBJ1-5; unclear D gene. The length of the CDR3 is 13 residues. CDR1 is KGHSH and CDR2 is LQKENI in the germline V gene. Trimming removed 1 base from V and 3 bases from J, with 4 bases in between. The CDR3 reads CASSPHSNQPQHF. The CDR3 DNA is TGTGCCAGCTCACCACACTCCAATCAGCCCCAGCATTTT.

The rearrangement uses TRBV6-5 and TRBJ2-2; 7 bases align to TRBD1. After removal of 7 bases from V and 4 bases from J, the junction contained 9 bases not matched to a gene. Looked up from germline, CDR1 is MNHEY and CDR2 is SVGAGI. This CDR3 has 15 residues. The CDR3 protein is CASTQDRASTGELFF. The CDR3 bases are TGTGCCAGCACCCAAGACAGGGCGTCCACCGGGGAGCTGTTTTTT.

The rearrangement uses TRBV5-4 and TRBJ2-2, with a weak D call TRBD2 (6 bases). CDR3 length: 15 residues. V shed 0 bases and J shed 4 bases, with 10 bases lying between them. Germline loops: CDR1 SGHNT, CDR2 YYREEE (reference sequence). The CDR3 region is CASSLGGVATGELFF. CDR3 bases: TGTGCCAGCAGCTTGGGCGGGGTCGCCACCGGGGAGCTGTTTTTT.

The chain couples TRBV3-1 (or the pseudogene TRBV3-2) to TRBJ2-1; 8 bases align to TRBD1. The CDR3 length is 12 residues. The V gene's germline CDR1 is LGHDT and CDR2 YNNKEL (reference sequence). V shed 3 bases and J 11 bases; nucleotides not matched to a gene: 3. The CDR3 loop reads CASSQRTGKQFF. CDR3 nucleotide sequence: TGTGCCAGCAGCCAGCGGACAGGGAAGCAGTTCTTC.

The gene calls are TRBV4-3 and TRBJ1-4; maybe TRBD1 (6 bases). V was pared by 2 bases and J by 3 bases, with 10 bases between. This CDR3 contains 15 residues. Per germline, CDR1 LGHNA and CDR2 YSLEER. CDR3 sequence (DNA): TGCGCCAGCAGCCAAAGGGGGTGGGCTAATGAAAAACTGTTTTTT. Protein product: CASSQRGWANEKLFF.

This chain joins TRBV11-3 and TRBJ1-1, with TRBD1 identical over 10 bases. V lost 5 bases and J lost 4; bases outside the gene matches: 10. The CDR3 runs 16 residues. In germline, CDR1 is SGHNT, CDR2 YENEEA. The CDR3 nucleotides are TGTGCCAGCAGCCCTGGGGGACAGGGGATCCTCACTGAAGCTTTCTTT. This codes for CASSPGGQGILTEAFF.

The V call is TRBV29-1, the J call TRBJ2-1; 8 nucleotides match TRBD2. Germline loops: CDR1 SQVTM, CDR2 ANQGSEA. V was clipped by 6 bases and J by 2 bases; unmatched bases: 12. The CDR3 sequence is 16 residues long. In DNA form, the CDR3 reads TGCAGCGTCGGGTCGGGGGGGTGGACCCCCTACAATGAGCAGTTCTTC. Translation: CSVGSGGWTPYNEQFF.

V and J are TRBV6-2 or TRBV6-3 and TRBJ2-1, with 7 bases aligning to TRBD2. Losses at the gene ends were 6 bases for V and 2 bases for J; bases not matched to a gene: 13. The length of the CDR3 is 17 residues. Germline V gene lookup returns CDR1 MNHEY and CDR2 SVGEGT. In nucleotides, the CDR3 is TGTGCCAGCAGCCCCCACGAAGCGGGGATCCCCTACAATGAGCAGTTCTTC. Translation: CASSPHEAGIPYNEQFF.

The V gene is TRBV19, the J gene TRBJ2-7; D is possibly TRBD2 (6 bases). The germline gives CDR1 LNHDA, CDR2 SQIVND (reference sequence). Trimming pared 6 bases from V and 3 bases from J, leaving 18 bases between. The CDR3 is made up of 15 amino acids. The CDR3 DNA reads TGTGCCAGTAGCCCCCCGGGGGTCGCGGGCTACGAGCAGTACTTC. Translated, it gives CASSPPGVAGYEQYF.

This clone was seen only a few times. The rearrangement uses TRBV9 and TRBJ1-2; TRBD1 might be the D (6 bases). V was clipped by 3 bases and J by 4 bases, with 13 bases between them. The CDR3 is made up of 14 amino acids. Germline V gene lookup returns CDR1 SGDLS and CDR2 YYNGEE. This CDR3 reads CASSARDTSYGYTF. Written as DNA, the CDR3 is TGTGCCAGCAGCGCTAGGGACACCTCCTATGGCTACACCTTC.

This sequence joins TRBV5-1 and TRBJ2-7; TRBD2 agrees at 7 bases. The CDR3 spans 14 residues. The V segment lost 0 bases and the J segment 4 bases; nucleotides outside the gene matches: 4. CDR1 is SGHRS, CDR2 YFSETQ, per germline. The CDR3 spells CASSLEGEGYEQYF. The CDR3 DNA reads as TGCGCCAGCAGCTTGGAAGGGGAGGGATACGAGCAGTACTTC.

This clone was observed a handful of times. This rearrangement joins TRBV2 to TRBJ1-1; D remains ambiguous. V was cut by 10 bases and J by 0 bases, with 12 bases left in between. Germline lookup yields CDR1 SNHLY and CDR2 FYNNEI. This CDR3 is 13 amino acids long. The CDR3 DNA is TGTGCCACCCAAAGGACTTTGAACACTGAAGCTTTCTTT. Amino acids: CATQRTLNTEAFF.

The J gene is TRBJ2-1, the V gene TRBV19; D ambiguous. The ends were cut back, 2 bases at V and 10 bases at J, with 12 bases in the middle. The germline gives CDR1 LNHDA, CDR2 SQIVND (reference sequence). The CDR3 spans 13 residues. The CDR3: CASSIKPLVEQFF. The DNA for the CDR3 is TGTGCCAGTAGTATAAAGCCGCTGGTGGAGCAGTTCTTC.

V gene TRBV21-1 combines with J gene TRBJ1-5. TRBV21-1 represents a pseudogene. The CDR3 length is 14 residues. CDR3 nucleotide sequence: TGTGCCAGCAGCAAAGCAAGAGGGAATCAGCCCCAGCATTTT. Translation gives CASSKARGNQPQHF.

The chain uses TRBV5-1 and TRBJ2-1; 7 nucleotides match TRBD2. This CDR3 comprises 12 residues. Trimming took 2 bases from V and 8 from J; bases not matched to a gene: 1. Germline lookup yields CDR1 SGHRS and CDR2 YFSETQ. CDR3 residues: CASSLAGHEQFF. CDR3 nucleotide sequence: TGCGCCAGCAGCTTAGCGGGACATGAGCAGTTCTTC.

The J gene is TRBJ2-7, the V gene TRBV7-9; 9 bases line up with TRBD1. V dropped 8 bases and J dropped 2; count of bases not matched to a gene: 10. The CDR3 has 15 residues. Per the germline V gene, CDR1 is SEHNR and CDR2 is FQNEAQ (reference sequence). The CDR3 DNA is TGTGCCAGCTGCCCCCGGGACAGGGAAGCCTACGAGCAGTACTTC. It specifies CASCPRDREAYEQYF.

V usage is TRBV5-1 and J usage is TRBJ1-4; D gene uncertain. V lost 4 bases to trimming and J lost 6 bases, with 13 bases between them. This CDR3 contains 14 residues. Germline-derived CDR1 and CDR2 are SGHRS and YFSETQ. CDR3 nucleotide sequence: TGCGCCAGCAGCAACGAGGGTTTTTATGAAAAACTGTTTTTT. Amino acid sequence: CASSNEGFYEKLFF.

The V and J genes are TRBV27 and TRBJ2-1; perhaps TRBD2 as D (5 bases). With 7 bases removed from V and 3 bases from J, the gap between germline ends came to 13 bases. Germline assignment: CDR1 MNHEY and CDR2 SMNVEV (reference sequence). The CDR3 sequence is 14 residues long. The CDR3 reads CASKDLAYYNEQFF. In DNA form, the CDR3 reads TGTGCCAGCAAGGATCTAGCCTACTACAATGAGCAGTTCTTC.

This chain joins TRBV2 and TRBJ1-2; no firm D call. Per the germline V gene, CDR1 is SNHLY and CDR2 is FYNNEI. Between the trimmed V and J ends, which lost 5 bases and 8 bases, there was a span of 15 bases. The CDR3 consists of 13 residues. This CDR3 is CASSSEDNSGYTF. The CDR3 nucleotides read TGTGCCAGCAGTTCTGAAGACAACTCGGGCTACACCTTC.

This clone was detected a few times. The rearrangement uses TRBV9 and TRBJ2-4; 9 bases are a match to TRBD2. The V and J ends lost 0 bases and 0 bases, in that order; junction bases with no gene match: 10. The CDR3 has 19 amino acids. The germline V gene encodes CDR1 SGDLS and CDR2 YYNGEE. DNA of the CDR3: TGTGCCAGCAGCGTAGGCCAAGGGGGACTAGCCGGAGCCAAAAACATTCAGTACTTC. Translation: CASSVGQGGLAGAKNIQYF.

V gene TRBV16 combines with J gene TRBJ2-1; weak D call: TRBD2 (5 bases). V was trimmed by 4 bases and J by 0 bases, leaving 7 bases between them. This CDR3 is built from 14 residues. CDR1 is KGHSY and CDR2 is FQNENV in the germline V gene. CDR3 DNA sequence: TGTGCCAGCAGCCTTGGGAGCTCCTACAATGAGCAGTTCTTC. Translating it yields CASSLGSSYNEQFF.

CDR3 loop: CASSISGQGAGTDTQYF. CDR3 DNA: TGTGCCAGTAGTATCTCGGGACAGGGGGCTGGTACAGATACGCAGTATTTT. This chain joins TRBV19 and TRBJ2-3; TRBD1 matches 12 bases. The CDR3 is made up of 17 amino acids. Germline loops: CDR1 LNHDA, CDR2 SQIVND (reference sequence). V trimming: 3 bases; J trimming: 3 bases; junction bases outside the gene matches: 7.